This TCR beta chain was sequenced for a study of blood T cells in healthy people across ages. Study-level information: About one barcoded beta molecule per two T cells was captured by template switching. Study-level points and caveats: Roughly linear age-related decline in beta diversity appeared, significant by age about 40. Donor CMV status, an unknown factor, possibly confounded changes in expanded clonotypes.

For every donor, a draw yielded around 10 milliliters of peripheral blood. It was with a sample-barcoded 5' primer and a J-beta primer mix that a second PCR of roughly 6 to 11 cycles was run. TCRdb re-called the 5' RACE reads through MiXCR, storing one row per CDR3 protein. The sample contains about 640,000 distinct CDR3 sequences, about 54% of which appear only once. This clonotype was counted only a few times. What it binds is not known. The sample comprised blood. The TCR originated in a man aged 60-69 years in good health.

CDR3 loop: CASSLVAPGQGGETQYF. CDR3 nucleotides: TGTGCCAGCAGCTTAGTAGCCCCGGGACAGGGTGGGGAGACCCAGTACTTC. This rearrangement joins TRBV7-2 to TRBJ2-5; the match to TRBD1 covers 9 bases. This CDR3 comprises 17 residues. V dropped 1 base and J dropped 5; count of bases not matched to a gene: 11. CDR1 and CDR2 from the germline V gene are SGHTA and FQGNSA.